This T cell receptor beta chain was observed in a study of cytomegalovirus exposure and HLA in healthy donors. Looking at the study overall: Tens of millions of unique TCRs from HLA-typed donors made up an early data release.

Of note for this clone: Its cognate antigen is unknown.

Findings and limits, study-wide: In an earlier analysis, in some 600 donors, most V segments appeared productive either ~90% or ~30% of the time.

A multiplex PCR was run with 60 Vbeta primers and 13 Jbeta primers. Generated by immunoSEQ multiplex PCR, the TCRdb table keeps only in-frame clones and is missing some. Among over 100,000 clones, approximately 70% were seen once, and the ten largest hold 5.4%. The TCR was taken from a woman aged 70-85 years in good health and CMV-seropositive. The sample taken for sequencing was PBMCs.

The CDR3 DNA follows: TGTGCCAGCAGTATCAGCGGGGGGGTCCCCGGGGAGCTGTTTTTT. Translation: CASSISGGVPGELFF. The rearrangement links TRBV27 to TRBJ2-2; 10 bases match TRBD2. The CDR3 has 15 amino acids. The ends lost 5 bases at V and 6 bases at J; junction bases unmatched: 6. In germline, CDR1 is MNHEY, CDR2 SMNVEV (reference sequence).